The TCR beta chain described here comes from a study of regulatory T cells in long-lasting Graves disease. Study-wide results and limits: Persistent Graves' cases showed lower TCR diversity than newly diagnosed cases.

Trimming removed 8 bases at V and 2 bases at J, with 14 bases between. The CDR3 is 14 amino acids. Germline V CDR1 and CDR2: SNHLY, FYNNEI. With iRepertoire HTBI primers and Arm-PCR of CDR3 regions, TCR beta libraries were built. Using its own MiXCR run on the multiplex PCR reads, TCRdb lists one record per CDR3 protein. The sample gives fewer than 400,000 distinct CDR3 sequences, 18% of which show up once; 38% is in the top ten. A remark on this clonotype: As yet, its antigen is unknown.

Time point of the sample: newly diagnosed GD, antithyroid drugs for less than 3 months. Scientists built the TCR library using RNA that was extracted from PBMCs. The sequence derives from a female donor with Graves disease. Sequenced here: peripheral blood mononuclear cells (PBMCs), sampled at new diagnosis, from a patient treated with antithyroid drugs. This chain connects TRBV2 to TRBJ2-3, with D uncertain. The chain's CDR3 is CASASVSNTDTQYF. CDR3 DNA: TGTGCCAGCGCCAGCGTGAGTAACACAGATACGCAGTATTTT.